This entry lists 27 T cell receptor beta chains sequenced from one sample in a study of T cell changes during pregnancy in multiple sclerosis. Profiling relied on immunoSEQ multiplex PCR, and the TCRdb table lists in-frame clones only, not all of them. The table includes about 87,000 clones, just over 90% detected once. This specimen was peripheral blood, taken in the third trimester of pregnancy. These receptors were taken from a female donor in good health, enrolled as a control in a pregnancy study.

The CDR3 loop reads CASSAGGRGFVGYTF. Written as DNA, the CDR3 is TGTGCCAGCAGCGCGGGCGGCAGGGGTTTCGTAGGCTACACCTTC. The genes are TRBV6-5 and TRBJ1-2; tentative D call: TRBD1 (6 bases). The CDR3 consists of 15 residues. With 6 bases removed from V and 8 bases from J, the gap between germline ends came to 22 bases. CDR1 is MNHEY and CDR2 is SVGAGI in the germline V gene.

V gene TRBV21-1 combines with J gene TRBJ2-7; TRBD2 was called by the table and not checked on the DNA. TRBV21-1 is reported as a pseudogene. The CDR3 runs 16 residues. The CDR3 DNA reads as TGTGCCAGCAGCAAATGGGTCCGGGAAAGACGCCACGAGCAGTACTTC. Translating gives CASSKWVRERRHEQYF.

The genes are TRBV4-1 and TRBJ2-1; 7 nucleotides align to TRBD1. V trimming: 4 bases; J trimming: 4 bases; junction bases outside the gene matches: 7. Germline V gives CDR1 MGHRA, CDR2 YSYEKL. This CDR3 has 15 amino acids. CDR3 DNA: TGCGCCAGCAGCCTCCGACAGGGTGAATACAATGAGCAGTTCTTC. As protein: CASSLRQGEYNEQFF.

V usage is TRBV5-5 and J usage is TRBJ2-1; D is possibly TRBD2 (5 bases). This CDR3 region has 12 residues. Germline loops: CDR1 SGHKS, CDR2 YYEKEE (reference sequence). The V and J ends lost 0 bases and 12 bases respectively, with 10 bases between them. CDR3 sequence reads: CASSLEGARQFF. The CDR3, as DNA: TGTGCCAGCAGCTTGGAGGGAGCTAGGCAGTTCTTC.

V gene TRBV28 combines with J gene TRBJ2-1; the match to TRBD1 covers 9 bases. Germline V lookup: CDR1 MDHEN, CDR2 SYDVKM. Unmatched junction bases numbered 5, after V lost 4 bases and J lost 1 base. This CDR3 is 16 amino acids long. CDR3 coding DNA: TGTGCCAGCAGTTCACAGGGGGCAATTTCCTACAATGAGCAGTTCTTC. It translates to CASSSQGAISYNEQFF.

This clone was counted a single time. This chain links TRBV12-5 with TRBJ2-5, with unresolved D. The CDR3 loop spans 13 amino acids. The germline CDR1 and CDR2 sequences are LGHNT and FRNRAP. The V and J ends lost 5 bases and 5 bases respectively, with 12 bases between them. Here the CDR3 reads CASGDPFRETQYF. The CDR3 coding sequence is TGTGCTAGTGGTGATCCATTCCGGGAGACCCAGTACTTC.

The chain couples TRBV27 to TRBJ2-7, with TRBD2 matching over 7 bases. V lost 6 bases to trimming and J lost 5 bases; unmatched junction nucleotides: 16. The CDR3 has 16 residues. Per germline, CDR1 MNHEY and CDR2 SMNVEV (reference sequence). The DNA of the CDR3 is TGTGCCAGCAGACCCGCCTCCGGGAGGACCACTCACGAGCAGTACTTC. This gives the protein CASRPASGRTTHEQYF.

The CDR3 sequence is CASSDSHYSNQPQHF. The CDR3 nucleotides read TGTGCCAGCAGTGACTCACATTATAGCAATCAGCCCCAGCATTTT. The chain employs TRBV6-1 and TRBJ1-5; no clear D. Germline V lookup: CDR1 MNHNS, CDR2 SASEGT. Trimming pared 3 bases from V and 0 bases from J, leaving 9 bases between. The CDR3 is 15 residues long.

There are a few counts of this clone. The chain has TRBV2 and TRBJ2-7; maybe TRBD2 (6 bases). The CDR3 extends over 17 amino acids. Germline CDR1 reads SNHLY; CDR2 reads FYNNEI. V gave up 2 bases and J gave up 0 bases, with 17 bases separating them. This CDR3 is CASSEYSGTVRSYEQYF. The CDR3 region has the DNA TGTGCCAGCAGTGAATATAGTGGGACTGTCCGCTCCTACGAGCAGTACTTC.

V gene TRBV6-5 combines with J gene TRBJ2-7; tentatively, D is TRBD1 (6 bases). V lost 9 bases to trimming and J lost 3 bases, with 18 bases between them. The germline V gene encodes CDR1 MNHEY and CDR2 SVGAGI. The CDR3 runs 14 residues. The CDR3 DNA is TGTGCCAGTTGGGGGCTGGGGGCGAGCTACGAGCAGTACTTC. Translation: CASWGLGASYEQYF.

The chain recombines TRBV2 with TRBJ1-5, with 11 bases fitting TRBD1. Germline lookup yields CDR1 SNHLY and CDR2 FYNNEI. This CDR3 contains 15 residues. After removal of 7 bases from V and 6 bases from J, the junction contained 8 bases not matched to a gene. CDR3: CASTSDRGPGQPQHF. DNA for the CDR3: TGTGCCAGCACCTCGGACAGGGGGCCTGGTCAGCCCCAGCATTTT.

The chain employs TRBV27 and TRBJ2-7; maybe TRBD2 (6 bases). This CDR3 comprises 14 residues. Trimming stripped 2 bases from V and 7 bases from J, with 15 bases between. Germline V gene data show CDR1 as MNHEY and CDR2 as SMNVEV (reference sequence). The CDR3 DNA reads as TGTGCCAGCAGTTTACGGGACTTCCTCGGGGAGCAGTACTTC. Amino acids: CASSLRDFLGEQYF.

The V and J genes are TRBV28 and TRBJ2-4; TRBD1 agrees at 10 bases. J gave up 3 bases and V 7 bases, and 6 bases lay outside the gene matches. The CDR3 is 15 amino acids. Germline CDR1 is MDHEN and CDR2 is SYDVKM. The chain's CDR3 is CASKVGQGDKNIQYF. The CDR3 bases are TGTGCCAGCAAGGTTGGACAGGGGGACAAAAACATTCAGTACTTC.

This rearrangement joins TRBV5-1 to TRBJ2-5; D possibly corresponds to TRBD2 (5 bases). There are 15 residues in the CDR3. Trimming took off 0 bases at V and 4 bases at J, with 13 bases between the two ends. Germline lookup yields CDR1 SGHRS and CDR2 YFSETQ. The chain's CDR3 is CASSLAVTAGETQYF. In DNA, the CDR3 is TGCGCCAGCAGCTTGGCCGTCACCGCGGGAGAGACCCAGTACTTC.

The chain employs TRBV29-1 and TRBJ2-7; perhaps TRBD2 as D (6 bases). Germline V gene data show CDR1 as SQVTM and CDR2 as ANQGSEA. Deletions cut 1 base from V and 3 bases from J, with 13 bases between. The CDR3 length is 14 residues. In DNA, the CDR3 is TGCAGCGTTGAAGGTCCGGGAGACCGCTACGAGCAGTACTTC. Protein sequence: CSVEGPGDRYEQYF.

V and J are TRBV6-5 and TRBJ1-1; D gene unclear. V lost 6 bases and J 1 base, leaving 12 bases between the germline ends. Per germline, CDR1 MNHEY and CDR2 SVGAGI. The CDR3 has 14 residues. In DNA, the CDR3 is TGTGCCAGCAGCCTCGGGGTATGGAACACTGAAGCTTTCTTT. Its protein product is CASSLGVWNTEAFF.

V gene TRBV6-6 combines with J gene TRBJ2-6; D unclear. Trimming pared 4 bases from V and 3 bases from J, leaving 4 bases between. This CDR3 has 13 residues. CDR1 and CDR2 (germline): MNHNY, SVGAGI (reference sequence). CDR3 nucleotides: TGTGCCAGCAGTTCTTATGGGGCCAACGTCCTGACTTTC. It is translated as CASSSYGANVLTF.

The CDR3, as DNA: TGTGCCAGCAGCGTAGGCGGGGGGCTAGAGGAGCAGTTCTTC. It is translated as CASSVGGGLEEQFF. J is TRBJ2-1 and V is TRBV9; 8 bases match TRBD2. The V gene's germline CDR1 is SGDLS and CDR2 YYNGEE. The CDR3 covers 14 residues. The junction had 6 bases not matched to a gene; V was cut back by 0 bases and J by 10 bases.

The chain uses TRBV5-1 and TRBJ2-7; the match to TRBD1 covers 9 bases. Germline lookup yields CDR1 SGHRS and CDR2 YFSETQ. Trimming cost V 1 base and J 4 bases; bases outside gene matches: 6. CDR3 length: 15 amino acids. Here the CDR3 DNA reads TGCGCCAGCAGCTTGAGCCCGGACAGGGGTTACGAGCAGTACTTC. It specifies CASSLSPDRGYEQYF.

This clone has just one count. V is TRBV11-3 and J is TRBJ1-2; 7 nucleotides match TRBD1. The germline CDR1 and CDR2 sequences are SGHNT and YENEEA. The CDR3 consists of 14 residues. The trim removed 6 bases at V and 4 bases at J, leaving 8 bases unmatched. CDR3 residues: CASSVGGKLYGYTF. The DNA of the CDR3 is TGTGCCAGCAGTGTAGGGGGCAAGCTCTATGGCTACACCTTC.

V usage is TRBV5-1 and J usage is TRBJ2-7, with TRBD1 matching over 8 bases. Germline CDR1 is SGHRS and CDR2 is YFSETQ. The J segment lost 0 bases and the V segment lost 5 bases, leaving 4 bases of the junction unmatched. CDR3 length: 14 residues. The CDR3 loop is CASRVTGDSYEQYF. CDR3 sequence (DNA): TGCGCCAGCAGGGTGACAGGGGACTCCTACGAGCAGTACTTC.

The V call is TRBV7-8, the J call TRBJ2-2; 12 bases line up with TRBD2. CDR1 and CDR2 (germline): SGHVS, FQNEAQ. The length of the CDR3 is 18 residues. V was clipped by 1 base and J by 1 base; unmatched bases: 4. The CDR3 is CASSLDPSGRGNTGELFF. The CDR3 DNA sequence: TGTGCCAGCAGCTTAGACCCTAGCGGGAGGGGGAACACCGGGGAGCTGTTTTTT.

The CDR3 sequence: CASSGQGAETQYF. The CDR3 DNA reads TGCGCCAGCAGCGGCCAGGGGGCAGAGACCCAGTACTTC. V and J are TRBV5-1 and TRBJ2-5, with TRBD1 identical over 8 bases. CDR3 size: 13 residues. With V trimmed by 4 bases and J by 4 bases, 3 bases remained unmatched. Germline-derived CDR1 and CDR2 are SGHRS and YFSETQ.

The chain couples TRBV5-1 to TRBJ2-1; 7 nucleotides align to TRBD1. There are 13 residues in the CDR3. The J segment lost 5 bases and the V segment lost 5 bases, leaving 4 bases of the junction unmatched. Germline V gives CDR1 SGHRS, CDR2 YFSETQ. For the CDR3, the DNA is TGCGCCAGCAGAACAGGGGACAACAATGAGCAGTTCTTC. Amino acids: CASRTGDNNEQFF.

J is TRBJ2-1 and V is TRBV19; D may be TRBD2 (7 bases). CDR1 is LNHDA and CDR2 is SQIVND in the germline V gene (reference sequence). This CDR3 has 14 residues. V was cut by 4 bases and J by 5 bases, with 12 bases left in between. The CDR3 sequence is CASSRGGRDNEQFF. The CDR3 DNA reads as TGTGCCAGTAGTAGGGGGGGGCGAGACAATGAGCAGTTCTTC.

The V and J genes are TRBV5-1 and TRBJ2-1; 8 nucleotides align to TRBD2. Trimming removed 4 bases from V and 0 bases from J; junction bases left unmatched: 6. This CDR3 is built from 16 residues. Looked up from germline, CDR1 is SGHRS and CDR2 is YFSETQ. The CDR3 spells CASSVPAGASYNEQFF. CDR3 nucleotides: TGCGCCAGCAGCGTACCAGCGGGAGCCTCCTACAATGAGCAGTTCTTC.

CDR3 residues: CASSLFGLAGGVYNEQFF. The DNA for the CDR3 is TGTGCCAGCAGCTTATTCGGACTAGCGGGAGGTGTCTACAATGAGCAGTTCTTC. The chain joins TRBV7-2 to TRBJ2-1; TRBD2 agrees at 14 bases. V gave up 2 bases and J gave up 3 bases; unmatched junction bases: 6. Germline assignment: CDR1 SGHTA and CDR2 FQGNSA. This CDR3 region has 18 residues.